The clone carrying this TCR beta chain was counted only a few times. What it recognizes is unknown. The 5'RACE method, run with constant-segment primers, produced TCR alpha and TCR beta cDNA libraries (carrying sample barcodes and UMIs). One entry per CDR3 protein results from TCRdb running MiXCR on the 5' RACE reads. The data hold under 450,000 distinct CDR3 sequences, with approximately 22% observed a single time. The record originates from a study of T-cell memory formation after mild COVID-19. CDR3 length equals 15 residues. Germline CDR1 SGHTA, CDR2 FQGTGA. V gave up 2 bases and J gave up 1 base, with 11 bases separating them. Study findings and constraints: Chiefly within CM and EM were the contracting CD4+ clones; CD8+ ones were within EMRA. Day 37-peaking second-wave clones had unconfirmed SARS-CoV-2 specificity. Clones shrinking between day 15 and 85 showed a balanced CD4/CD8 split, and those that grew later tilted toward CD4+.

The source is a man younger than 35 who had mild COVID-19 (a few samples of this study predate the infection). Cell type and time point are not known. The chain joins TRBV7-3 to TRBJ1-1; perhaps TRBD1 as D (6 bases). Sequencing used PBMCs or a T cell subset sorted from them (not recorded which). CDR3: CASSLAQGSNTEAFF. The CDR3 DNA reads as TGTGCCAGCAGCTTAGCGCAGGGGTCGAACACTGAAGCTTTCTTT.